This is a list of T cell receptor beta chains from one sample in a study. TCRdb re-called the 5' RACE reads with MiXCR, one entry per CDR3 protein. This table holds tens of thousands of distinct CDR3 sequences, 30% found once. Material: tumor-infiltrating memory CD4+ T cells sorted from the breast tumor. These receptors all stem from a female donor with breast cancer. The CDR3 runs from the conserved cysteine through the conserved F or W. The D gene is left open where the match is weak. Only part of the rows carry a size: once, few, many, or a class if the clone is expanded.

V	size	J	D	DNA	CDR3
TRBV30	-	TRBJ2-2	-	TGTGCCTGTCTGATTGGGGGTACCGGGGAGCTGTTTTTT	CACLIGGTGELFF
TRBV20-1	-	TRBJ2-1	TRBD1	TGCAGTGCTACCCGGGACAGGGGCAGCAATGAGCAGTTCTTC	CSATRDRGSNEQFF
TRBV11-3	many	TRBJ2-2	-	TGTGCCAGCAGCTCCAGACTTGGGGAGCTGTTTTTT	CASSSRLGELFF
TRBV7-2	-	TRBJ2-1	-	TGTGCCAGCAGCAGAACTAGGGGAGATGAGCAGTTCTTC	CASSRTRGDEQFF
TRBV15	few	TRBJ2-1	TRBD2	TGTGCCACCAGCAGAGGCCCCGGGGGGAGCTCCTACAATGAGCAGTTCTTC	CATSRGPGGSSYNEQFF
TRBV7-2	many	TRBJ1-5	-	TGTGCCAGCAGCCGCCAGAAGGGCGATCAGCCCCAGCATTTT	CASSRQKGDQPQHF
TRBV2	few	TRBJ2-3	TRBD1	TGTGCCAGCAGTGAAACAGGGGCAGATACGCAGTATTTT	CASSETGADTQYF
TRBV27	few	TRBJ1-5	-	TGTGCCACGGGAGGGATGAATCAGCCCCAGCATTTT	CATGGMNQPQHF
TRBV5-1	-	TRBJ2-2	TRBD1	TGCGCCAGCAGCCCCCGGGACAGGGCCACCGGGGAGCTGTTTTTT	CASSPRDRATGELFF
TRBV27	-	TRBJ2-1	-	TGTGCCAGCAGCTCAGCGGGTGAGCAGTTCTTC	CASSSAGEQFF
TRBV6-2/TRBV6-3	-	TRBJ2-1	-	TGTGCCAGCACCATAGGGGTTAAGTACACCCAAGGAGGTGAGCAGTTCTTC	CASTIGVKYTQGGEQFF
TRBV12-3/TRBV12-4	few	TRBJ2-4	TRBD1	TGTGCCAGCAGTGGACAGGGAGACATTCAGTACTTC	CASSGQGDIQYF
TRBV5-6	few	TRBJ2-7	-	TGTGCCAGCAGCTTGTATTCCGAGCAGTACTTC	CASSLYSEQYF
TRBV20-1	-	TRBJ1-6	TRBD1	TGCAGTGCCCCTGGTGGGCAGGGGGCACATTCACCCCTCCACTTT	CSAPGGQGAHSPLHF
TRBV4-1	few	TRBJ1-2	-	TGCGCCAGCAGCCAGGCTAGGGGGGCGGACTATGGCTACACCTTC	CASSQARGADYGYTF
TRBV5-1	many	TRBJ2-1	TRBD2	TGCGCCAGCAGCTTGGATGGGACTAGCGGGAACAATGAGCAGTTCTTC	CASSLDGTSGNNEQFF
TRBV11-3	few	TRBJ2-2	-	TGTGCCAGCAGCCCGTCGGGGGAGCTGTTTTTT	CASSPSGELFF
TRBV7-2	-	TRBJ2-6	TRBD2	TGTGCCAGCAGCTCCATGGGGGGGAGCTCTGGGGCCAACGTCCTGACTTTC	CASSSMGGSSGANVLTF
TRBV15	-	TRBJ2-5	TRBD1	TGTGCCACCAGCACTGGGACAGGGAAAGAGACCCAGTACTTC	CATSTGTGKETQYF
TRBV4-1	-	TRBJ2-3	-	TGCGCCAGCAGCCAAGATCGAGAGGGGCTTGTCACAGATACGCAGTATTTT	CASSQDREGLVTDTQYF
TRBV5-4	few	TRBJ2-1	-	TGTGCCAGCAGCTTGCCCGCAAAATTGACAGGAAATGAGCAGTTCTTC	CASSLPAKLTGNEQFF
TRBV15	few	TRBJ2-5	-	TGTGCCACCAGCACCCCGGCTACCCGCCACCCCGGGGAGACCCAGTACTTC	CATSTPATRHPGETQYF
TRBV7-2	few	TRBJ2-7	-	TGTGCCAGCAGCTTATGGGGGGTAGGCTCCTACGAGCAGTACTTC	CASSLWGVGSYEQYF
TRBV4-1	-	TRBJ2-5	TRBD1	TGCGCCAGCAGACAAACCCCCGGGACAGGTAGCCAAGAGACCCAGTACTTC	CASRQTPGTGSQETQYF
TRBV29-1	many	TRBJ2-5	-	TGCAGCGTTGAACGGCGGTGGACCCAGTACTTC	CSVERRWTQYF
TRBV29-1	-	TRBJ2-5	-	TGCGGCTTCGGACAGGGAGGGGAGATCCAGTACTTC	CGFGQGGEIQYF
TRBV9	few	TRBJ2-5	TRBD2	TGTGCCAGCAGCGGGCTCAGACTAGCTGGAAAAGAGACCCAGTACTTC	CASSGLRLAGKETQYF
TRBV20-1	medium-sized	TRBJ2-4	TRBD1	TGCAGTGCTAGAGCCCCAAAGACAGGGGGCGGGGACATTCAGTACTTC	CSARAPKTGGGDIQYF
TRBV13	-	TRBJ2-7	-	TGTGCCAGCAGCCCCTTGGAAAGCTACGAGCAGTACTTC	CASSPLESYEQYF
TRBV6-1	many	TRBJ2-7	-	TGTGCCACCTGGGACGGCTACGAGCAGTACTTC	CATWDGYEQYF
TRBV25-1	-	TRBJ2-7	-	TGTGCCAGCACCCTGGGAGGAGGGTCCTACGAGCAGTACTTC	CASTLGGGSYEQYF
TRBV7-6	-	TRBJ2-6	-	TGTGCCAGCAGCTTATCAGGGGTCGGGGCCAACGTCCTGACTTTC	CASSLSGVGANVLTF
TRBV5-1	many	TRBJ2-1	TRBD2	TGCGCCAGCAGCCCGGGACTAGCGGAAGACTACAATGAGCAGTTCTTC	CASSPGLAEDYNEQFF
TRBV20-1	-	TRBJ2-3	-	TGCAGTGCTAGATCCCTCCTTCTAGCTCCTGGCACAGATACGCAGTATTTT	CSARSLLLAPGTDTQYF
TRBV11-2	few	TRBJ2-5	-	TGTGCCAGCTCGAGGGTCCCAGAGACCCAGTACTTC	CASSRVPETQYF
TRBV27	-	TRBJ1-1	-	TGTGCCAGCAGTACACAGGCGAGGAACACTGAAGCTTTCTTT	CASSTQARNTEAFF
TRBV12-5	-	TRBJ2-3	-	TGTGCTAGTGGTTATAGCACAGATACGCAGTATTTT	CASGYSTDTQYF
TRBV29-1	-	TRBJ1-1	-	TGCAGCGTTGGCTGGGAAACTGAAGCTTTCTTT	CSVGWETEAFF
TRBV7-2	-	TRBJ2-7	-	TGTGCCAGCAGCTTGAACAGGGTCAACGAGCAGTACTTC	CASSLNRVNEQYF
TRBV7-2	few	TRBJ1-5	-	TGTGCCAGCAGTCCGAGGTATAGCAATCAGCCCCAGCATTTT	CASSPRYSNQPQHF
TRBV29-1	-	TRBJ1-1	TRBD1	TGCAGCGGGACAGGGGGGAACACTGAAGCTCTCTTT	CSGTGGNTEALF